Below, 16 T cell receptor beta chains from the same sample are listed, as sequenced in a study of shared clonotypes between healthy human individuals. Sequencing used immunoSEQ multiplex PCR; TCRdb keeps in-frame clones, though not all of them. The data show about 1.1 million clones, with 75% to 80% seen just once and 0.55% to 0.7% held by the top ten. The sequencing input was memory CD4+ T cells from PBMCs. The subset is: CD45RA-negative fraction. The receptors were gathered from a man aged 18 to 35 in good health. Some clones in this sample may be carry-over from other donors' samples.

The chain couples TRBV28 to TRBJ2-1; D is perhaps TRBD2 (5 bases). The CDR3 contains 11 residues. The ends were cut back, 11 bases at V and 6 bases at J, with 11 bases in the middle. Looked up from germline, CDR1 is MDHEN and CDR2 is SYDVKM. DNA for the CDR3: TGTGCCTCACTAGGCGGCAATGAGCAGTTCTTC. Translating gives CASLGGNEQFF.

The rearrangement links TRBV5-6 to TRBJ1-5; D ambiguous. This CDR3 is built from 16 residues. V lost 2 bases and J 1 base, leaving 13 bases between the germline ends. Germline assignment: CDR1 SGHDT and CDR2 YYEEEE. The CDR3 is CASSFWRAGSNQPQHF. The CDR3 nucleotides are TGTGCCAGCAGCTTTTGGAGGGCAGGAAGCAATCAGCCCCAGCATTTT.

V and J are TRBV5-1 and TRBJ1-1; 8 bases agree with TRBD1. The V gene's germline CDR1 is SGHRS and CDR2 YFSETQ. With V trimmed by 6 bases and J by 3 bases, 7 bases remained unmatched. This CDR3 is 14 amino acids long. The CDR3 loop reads CASNDRGSDTEAFF. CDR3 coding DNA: TGCGCCAGCAACGACAGGGGTTCGGACACTGAAGCTTTCTTT.

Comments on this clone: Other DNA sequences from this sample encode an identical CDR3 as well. The CDR3 DNA follows: TGCGCCAGCAGGTGGGGACAGGGCACCACTGAAGCTTTCTTT. Translating gives CASRWGQGTTEAFF. The genes are TRBV5-1 and TRBJ1-1; 9 nucleotides match TRBD1. The trim removed 5 bases at V and 4 bases at J, leaving 6 bases unmatched. Germline V gene sequence: CDR1 SGHRS, CDR2 YFSETQ. The CDR3 consists of 14 residues.

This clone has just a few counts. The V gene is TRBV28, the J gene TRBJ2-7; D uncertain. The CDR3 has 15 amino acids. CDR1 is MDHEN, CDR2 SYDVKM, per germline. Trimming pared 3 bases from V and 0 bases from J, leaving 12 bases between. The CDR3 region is CASSFGRKHSYEQYF. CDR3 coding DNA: TGTGCCAGCAGTTTTGGGCGGAAACACTCCTACGAGCAGTACTTC.

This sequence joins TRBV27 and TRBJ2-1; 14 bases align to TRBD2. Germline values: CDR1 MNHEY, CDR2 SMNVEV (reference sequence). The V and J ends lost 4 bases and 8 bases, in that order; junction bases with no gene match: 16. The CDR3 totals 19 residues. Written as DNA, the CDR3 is TGTGCCAGCAGTTCCCGATCTCTCCCGACTAGCGGGAGGGTCTATGAGCAGTTCTTC. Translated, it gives CASSSRSLPTSGRVYEQFF.

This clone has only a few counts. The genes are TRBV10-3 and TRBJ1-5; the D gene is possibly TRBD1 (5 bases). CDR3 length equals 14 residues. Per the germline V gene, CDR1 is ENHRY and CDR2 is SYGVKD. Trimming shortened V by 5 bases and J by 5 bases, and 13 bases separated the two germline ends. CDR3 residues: CAISKDGGDQPQHF. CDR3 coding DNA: TGTGCCATCAGTAAGGATGGGGGAGATCAGCCCCAGCATTTT.

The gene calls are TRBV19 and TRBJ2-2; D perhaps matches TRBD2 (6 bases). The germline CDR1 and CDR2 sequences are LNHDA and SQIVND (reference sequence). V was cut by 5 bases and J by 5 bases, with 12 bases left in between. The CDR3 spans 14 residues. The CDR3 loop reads CASSGVRGTGELFF. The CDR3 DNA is TGTGCCAGTAGTGGAGTCCGGGGGACCGGGGAGCTGTTTTTT.

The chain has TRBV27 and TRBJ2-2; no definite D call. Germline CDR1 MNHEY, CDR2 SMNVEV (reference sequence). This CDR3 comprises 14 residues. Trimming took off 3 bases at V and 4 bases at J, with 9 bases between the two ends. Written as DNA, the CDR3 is TGTGCCAGCAGTTTGGCCATTGCCACCGGGGAGCTGTTTTTT. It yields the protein CASSLAIATGELFF.

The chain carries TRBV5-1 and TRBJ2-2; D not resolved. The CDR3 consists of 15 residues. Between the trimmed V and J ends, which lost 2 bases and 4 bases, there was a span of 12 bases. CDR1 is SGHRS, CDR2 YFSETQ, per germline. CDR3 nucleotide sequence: TGCGCCAGCAGCTTACCTCAGCCGGGCACCGGGGAGCTGTTTTTT. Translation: CASSLPQPGTGELFF.

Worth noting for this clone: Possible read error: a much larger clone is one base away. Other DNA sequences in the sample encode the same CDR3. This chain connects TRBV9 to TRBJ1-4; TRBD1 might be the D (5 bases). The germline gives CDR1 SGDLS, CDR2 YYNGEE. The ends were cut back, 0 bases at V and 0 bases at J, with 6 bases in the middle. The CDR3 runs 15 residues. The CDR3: CASSVGGATNEKLFF. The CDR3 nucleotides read TGTGCCAGCAGCGTAGGGGGGGCAACTAATGAAAAACTGTTTTTT.

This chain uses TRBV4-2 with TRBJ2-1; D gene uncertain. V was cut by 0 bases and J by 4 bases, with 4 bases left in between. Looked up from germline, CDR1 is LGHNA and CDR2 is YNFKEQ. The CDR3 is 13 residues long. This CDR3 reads CASSQEAYNEQFF. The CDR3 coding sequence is TGTGCCAGCAGCCAAGAGGCTTACAATGAGCAGTTCTTC.

In DNA form, the CDR3 reads TGTGCCGCAGGGGGCTTCTATGGCTACACCTTC. Protein sequence: CAAGGFYGYTF. The rearrangement links TRBV5-4 to TRBJ1-2, with TRBD1 matching over 8 bases. The CDR3 sequence is 11 residues long. The trim removed 10 bases at V and 4 bases at J, leaving 3 bases unmatched. Per the germline V gene, CDR1 is SGHNT and CDR2 is YYREEE (reference sequence).

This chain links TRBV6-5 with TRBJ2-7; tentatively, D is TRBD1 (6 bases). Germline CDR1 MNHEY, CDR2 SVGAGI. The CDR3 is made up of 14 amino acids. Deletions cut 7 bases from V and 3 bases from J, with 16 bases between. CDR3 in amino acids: CASNAGQKIYEQYF. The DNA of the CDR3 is TGTGCCAGCAACGCAGGACAGAAAATCTACGAGCAGTACTTC.

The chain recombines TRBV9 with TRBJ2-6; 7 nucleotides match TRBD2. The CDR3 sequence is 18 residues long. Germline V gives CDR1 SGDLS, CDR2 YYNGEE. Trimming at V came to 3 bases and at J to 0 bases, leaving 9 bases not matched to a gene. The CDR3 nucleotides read TGTGCCAGCAGCGATCTTGGACTAGTCGCCTCTGGGGCCAACGTCCTGACTTTC. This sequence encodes CASSDLGLVASGANVLTF.

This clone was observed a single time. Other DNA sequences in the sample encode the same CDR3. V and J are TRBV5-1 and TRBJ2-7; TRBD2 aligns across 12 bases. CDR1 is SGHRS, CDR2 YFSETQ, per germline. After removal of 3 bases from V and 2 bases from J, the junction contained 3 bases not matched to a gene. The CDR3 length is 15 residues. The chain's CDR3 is CASSSGLAGTYEQYF. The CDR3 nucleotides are TGCGCCAGCAGCTCCGGACTAGCGGGAACCTACGAGCAGTACTTC. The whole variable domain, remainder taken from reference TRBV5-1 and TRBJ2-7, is KAGVTQTPRYLIKTRGQQVTLSCSPISGHRSVSWYQQTPGQGLQFLFEYFSETQRNKGNFPGRFSGRQFSNSRSEMNVSTLELGDSALYLCASSSGLAGTYEQYFGPGTRLTVT.